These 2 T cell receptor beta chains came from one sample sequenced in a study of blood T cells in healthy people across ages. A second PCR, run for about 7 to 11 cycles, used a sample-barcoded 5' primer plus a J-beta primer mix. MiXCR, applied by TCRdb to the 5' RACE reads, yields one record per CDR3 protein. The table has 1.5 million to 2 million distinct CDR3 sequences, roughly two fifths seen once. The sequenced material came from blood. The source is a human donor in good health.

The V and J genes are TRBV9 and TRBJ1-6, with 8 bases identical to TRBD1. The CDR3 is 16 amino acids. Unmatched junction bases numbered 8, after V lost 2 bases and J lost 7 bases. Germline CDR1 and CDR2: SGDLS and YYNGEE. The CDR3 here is CASSVDPTGANSPLHF. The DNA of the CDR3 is TGTGCCAGCAGCGTGGACCCGACAGGGGCAAATTCACCCCTCCACTTT.

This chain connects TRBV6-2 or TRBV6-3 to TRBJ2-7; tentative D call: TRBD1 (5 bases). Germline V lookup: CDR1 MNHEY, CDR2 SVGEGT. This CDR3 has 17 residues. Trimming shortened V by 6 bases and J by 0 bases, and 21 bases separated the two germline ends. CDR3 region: CASSYDLTELISYEQYF. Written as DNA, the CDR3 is TGTGCCAGCAGCTACGACCTGACAGAACTCATCTCCTACGAGCAGTACTTC.